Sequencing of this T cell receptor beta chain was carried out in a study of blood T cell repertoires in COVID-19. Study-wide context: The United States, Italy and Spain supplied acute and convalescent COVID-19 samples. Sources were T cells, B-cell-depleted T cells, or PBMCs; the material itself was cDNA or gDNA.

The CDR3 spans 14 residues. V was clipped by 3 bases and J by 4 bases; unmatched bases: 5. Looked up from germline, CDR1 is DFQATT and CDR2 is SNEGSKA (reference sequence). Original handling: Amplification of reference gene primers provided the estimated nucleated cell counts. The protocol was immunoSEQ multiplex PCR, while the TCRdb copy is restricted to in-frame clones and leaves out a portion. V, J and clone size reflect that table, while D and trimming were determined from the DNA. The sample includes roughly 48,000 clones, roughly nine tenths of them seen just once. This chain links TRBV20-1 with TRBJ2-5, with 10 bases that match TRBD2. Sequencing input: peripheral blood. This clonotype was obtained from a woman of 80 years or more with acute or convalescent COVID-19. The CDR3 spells CSASRLAGAETQYF. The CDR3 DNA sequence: TGCAGTGCTAGTAGGCTAGCGGGGGCAGAGACCCAGTACTTC.